This is a list of T cell receptor beta chains from one sample in a study of CD8+CD57+ T cells in acquired aplastic anemia. Each CDR3 protein is one row after TCRdb ran MiXCR on the reads. The sample carries 100,000 to 150,000 distinct CDR3 sequences, about 48% recorded once. The specimen was sorted CD4+, CD8+, or CD8+CD57+ T cells (not recorded which) from PBMCs. The source of these receptors is a human donor in good health, serving as a control. The CDR3 runs from the conserved cysteine through the conserved F or W. Each record gives: V gene, J gene, clone size, D gene, CDR3 protein, CDR3 DNA. A D gene is named only where the DNA matches it firmly. The size entry is marked missing in some rows and otherwise reads once, few, many or a size class.

TRBV5-4,TRBJ1-2,-,-,CASSFSQGSNGYTF,TGTGCCAGCAGCTTCTCGCAGGGGAGTAATGGCTACACCTTC
TRBV2,TRBJ2-3,many,TRBD2,CASSGGGAGTDTQYF,TGTGCCAGCAGTGGCGGGGGGGCCGGGACGGATACGCAGTATTTT
TRBV24-1,TRBJ2-7,-,-,CATSPGRNYEQYF,TGTGCCACCAGTCCGGGACGGAACTACGAGCAGTACTTC
TRBV9,TRBJ2-3,-,TRBD2,CASSYRWTSGATDTQYF,TGTGCCAGCAGTTATCGCTGGACTAGCGGGGCCACAGATACGCAGTATTTT
TRBV10-3,TRBJ1-3,many,-,CAIKGGGNTIYF,TGTGCCATCAAGGGGGGCGGAAACACCATATATTTT
TRBV29-1,TRBJ1-2,few,-,CSGGRGSYGYTF,TGCAGCGGGGGGCGGGGGTCCTATGGCTACACCTTC
TRBV2,TRBJ2-3,many,-,CASTQPAGYTQYF,TGTGCCAGCACACAACCAGCTGGGTATACGCAGTATTTT
TRBV12-3/TRBV12-4,TRBJ2-2,many,TRBD1,CASSPIQGFGELFF,TGTGCCAGCAGTCCTATACAGGGGTTCGGGGAGCTGTTTTTT
TRBV30,TRBJ1-6,many,-,CAWRPGTFNSPLHF,TGTGCCTGGCGCCCCGGGACGTTTAATTCACCCCTCCACTTT
TRBV13,TRBJ1-5,many,-,CASSYGNQPQHF,TGTGCCAGCAGCTATGGGAATCAGCCCCAGCATTTT
TRBV3-1,TRBJ2-7,many,-,CASSQGSRARGVYEQYF,TGTGCCAGCAGCCAAGGCTCGAGGGCCCGAGGGGTCTACGAGCAGTACTTC
TRBV25-1,TRBJ1-1,few,TRBD1,CASSVTGVNTEAFF,TGTGCCAGCAGTGTGACAGGGGTGAACACTGAAGCTTTCTTT
TRBV6-2/TRBV6-3,TRBJ1-2,-,-,CASSYGGGDFGYTF,TGTGCCAGCAGTTACGGGGGGGGAGACTTTGGCTACACCTTC
TRBV11-2,TRBJ2-2,many,TRBD2,CASSPTSGGASGTGELFF,TGTGCCAGCAGCCCGACTAGCGGGGGGGCTAGCGGCACCGGGGAGCTGTTTTTT
TRBV10-3,TRBJ2-7,-,TRBD1,CAISYGPDRGTYEQYF,TGTGCCATCAGTTACGGACCTGACAGGGGCACCTACGAGCAGTACTTC
TRBV5-1,TRBJ2-4,-,-,CAGSLAVGRLATGDIQYF,TGCGCCGGCAGCTTGGCCGTGGGCAGACTAGCCACAGGGGACATTCAGTACTTC
TRBV2,TRBJ2-1,-,-,CASSQASGDTYNEQFF,TGTGCCAGCAGCCAAGCTTCCGGGGATACCTACAATGAGCAGTTCTTC
TRBV12-5,TRBJ1-6,many,TRBD1,CASGLTRTGSANSPLHF,TGTGCTAGTGGTTTGACCCGGACAGGGTCAGCCAATTCACCCCTCCACTTT
TRBV19,TRBJ2-3,-,TRBD1,CASDREGGGPDTQYF,TGTGCCAGTGATCGCGAAGGGGGCGGCCCAGATACGCAGTATTTT
TRBV19,TRBJ1-1,-,-,CASSIVVGMNTEAFF,TGTGCCAGTAGTATAGTAGTGGGCATGAACACTGAAGCTTTCTTT
TRBV24-1,TRBJ1-2,-,-,CATSDTGTTNYGYTF,TGTGCCACCAGTGATACAGGGACGACTAACTATGGCTACACCTTC
TRBV29-1,TRBJ2-7,-,-,CSVEGQGSSSYEQYF,TGCAGCGTTGAAGGGCAGGGATCCAGCTCCTACGAGCAGTACTTC
TRBV19,TRBJ2-6,-,-,CASSIIGVFSGANVLTF,TGTGCCAGTAGTATAATTGGAGTTTTCTCTGGGGCCAACGTCCTGACTTTC
TRBV11-3,TRBJ1-1,many,-,CASSLDQGVGTEAFF,TGTGCCAGCAGCTTAGATCAAGGGGTTGGCACTGAAGCTTTCTTT
TRBV19,TRBJ2-1,many,TRBD2,CASTLASGGAFYNEQFF,TGTGCCAGTACTCTAGCTAGCGGGGGGGCCTTCTACAATGAGCAGTTCTTC
TRBV20-1,TRBJ1-1,few,-,CSAKRGERDTEAFF,TGCAGTGCTAAAAGAGGGGAGAGGGACACTGAAGCTTTCTTT
TRBV9,TRBJ1-2,-,-,CASSVDADGYTF,TGTGCCAGCAGCGTAGACGCCGATGGCTACACCTTC
TRBV2,TRBJ1-6,-,TRBD1,CASSGTGKYSPLHF,TGTGCCAGCAGTGGGACAGGGAAATATTCACCCCTCCACTTT
TRBV20-1,TRBJ1-1,many,TRBD1,CSAPGRTGVNTEAFF,TGCAGTGCTCCAGGCAGGACAGGGGTGAACACTGAAGCTTTCTTT